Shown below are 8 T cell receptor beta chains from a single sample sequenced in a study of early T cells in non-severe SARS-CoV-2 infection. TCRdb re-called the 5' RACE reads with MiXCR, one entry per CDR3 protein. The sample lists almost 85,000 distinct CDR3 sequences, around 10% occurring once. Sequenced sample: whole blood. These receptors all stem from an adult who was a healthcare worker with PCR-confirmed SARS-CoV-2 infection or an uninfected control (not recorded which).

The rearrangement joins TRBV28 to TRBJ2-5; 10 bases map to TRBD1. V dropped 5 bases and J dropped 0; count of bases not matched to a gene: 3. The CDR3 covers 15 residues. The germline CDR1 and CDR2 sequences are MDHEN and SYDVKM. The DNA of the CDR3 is TGTGCCAGCAGTCGGGACAGGGGAAACCAAGAGACCCAGTACTTC. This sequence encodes CASSRDRGNQETQYF.

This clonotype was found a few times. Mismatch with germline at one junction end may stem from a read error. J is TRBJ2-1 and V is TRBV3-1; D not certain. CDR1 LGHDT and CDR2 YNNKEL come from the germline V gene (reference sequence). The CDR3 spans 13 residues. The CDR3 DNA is TGTGCCAGCAGGAGGACCTCCAACAATGAGCAGTTCTTC. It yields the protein CASRRTSNNEQFF.

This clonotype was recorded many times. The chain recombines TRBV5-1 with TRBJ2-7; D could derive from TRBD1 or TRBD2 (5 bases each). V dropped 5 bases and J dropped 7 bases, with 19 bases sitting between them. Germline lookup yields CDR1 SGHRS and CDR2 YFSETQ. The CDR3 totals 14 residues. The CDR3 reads CASRSLRDGGEQYF. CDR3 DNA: TGCGCCAGCAGGTCGCTCAGGGACGGAGGAGAGCAGTACTTC.

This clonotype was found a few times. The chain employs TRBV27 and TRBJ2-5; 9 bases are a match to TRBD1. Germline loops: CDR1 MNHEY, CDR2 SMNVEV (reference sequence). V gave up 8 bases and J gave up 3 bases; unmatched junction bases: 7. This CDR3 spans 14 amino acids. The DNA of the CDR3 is TGTGCCAGCGGGACAGGGTATTATGAAGAGACCCAGTACTTC. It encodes CASGTGYYEETQYF.

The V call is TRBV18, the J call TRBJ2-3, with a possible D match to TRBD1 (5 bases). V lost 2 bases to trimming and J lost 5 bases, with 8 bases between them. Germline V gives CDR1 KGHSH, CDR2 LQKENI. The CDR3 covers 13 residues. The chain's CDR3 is CASSPSREDTQYF. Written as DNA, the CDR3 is TGTGCCAGCTCACCAAGCAGGGAAGATACGCAGTATTTT.

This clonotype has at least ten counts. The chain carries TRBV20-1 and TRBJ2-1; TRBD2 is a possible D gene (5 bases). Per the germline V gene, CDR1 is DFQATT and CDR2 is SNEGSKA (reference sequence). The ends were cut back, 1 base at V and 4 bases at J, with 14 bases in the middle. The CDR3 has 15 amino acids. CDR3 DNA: TGCAGTGCTAGAGTTGCGGGCCTAATGTACAATGAGCAGTTCTTC. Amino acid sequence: CSARVAGLMYNEQFF.

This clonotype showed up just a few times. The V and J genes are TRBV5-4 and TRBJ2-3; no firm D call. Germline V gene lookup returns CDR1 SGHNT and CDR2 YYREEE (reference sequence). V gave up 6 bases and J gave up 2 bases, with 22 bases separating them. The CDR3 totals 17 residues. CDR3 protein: CASTPEAGRLNTDTQYF. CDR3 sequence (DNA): TGTGCCAGCACCCCTGAGGCTGGCCGCCTGAACACAGATACGCAGTATTTT.

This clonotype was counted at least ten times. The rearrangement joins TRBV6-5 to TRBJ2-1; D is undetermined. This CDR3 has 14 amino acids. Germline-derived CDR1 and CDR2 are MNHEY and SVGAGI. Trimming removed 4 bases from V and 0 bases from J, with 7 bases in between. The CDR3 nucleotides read TGTGCCAGCAGTTCCCTAGGCTCCTACAATGAGCAGTTCTTC. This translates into CASSSLGSYNEQFF.